This section outlines one TCR beta chain sequence together with its context. Its antigen is currently unknown. TCRalpha and TCRbeta libraries used 5'RACE with constant-segment primers and UMIs. TCRdb itself ran the 5' RACE reads through MiXCR, one entry per CDR3 protein. The sample has 160,000 or so distinct CDR3 sequences, around a third seen once; the top ten hold approximately 12%. The data were taken from a study of T-cell memory formation after mild COVID-19. Study-level findings and limits: Most CD4+ clones that shrank were in CM and EM, while CD8+ ones turned up in EMRA. Day 37-peaking second-wave clones had unconfirmed SARS-CoV-2 specificity.

The sequencing sample was made of PBMCs or a T cell subset sorted from them (not recorded which). The receptor was isolated from an adult woman who had mild COVID-19 (a few samples of this study predate the infection). Cell type and time point are not known.

The CDR3 bases are TGCAGCGTTGAACAGGGGCTAGGTCTTACTGAAGCTTTCTTT. This encodes CSVEQGLGLTEAFF. The chain recombines TRBV29-1 with TRBJ1-1; D might be TRBD1 (6 bases). The CDR3 totals 14 residues. Per germline, CDR1 SQVTM and CDR2 ANQGSEA. The germline V and J ends were trimmed by 2 bases and 5 bases, with 15 bases remaining between them.